The 30 T cell receptor beta chains presented below share a single source sample, sequenced in a study of blood T cell repertoires in COVID-19. The table came from immunoSEQ multiplex PCR; TCRdb's copy has only in-frame clones and leaves some out. The sample shows approximately 280,000 clones, approximately 83% of them seen only once. The specimen was peripheral blood. These receptors all stem from a woman aged 25 to 39 who had recovered from COVID-19.

CDR3 sequence: CASSVSPSYEQYF. In DNA form, the CDR3 reads TGTGCCAGCAGTGTTAGCCCTTCCTACGAGCAGTACTTC. This chain joins TRBV2 and TRBJ2-7; D gene unclear. Deletions cut 4 bases from V and 1 base from J, with 8 bases between. Per the germline V gene, CDR1 is SNHLY and CDR2 is FYNNEI. CDR3 length: 13 amino acids.

This clone has only one observation. The chain joins TRBV7-2 to TRBJ1-4; D uncertain. From germline, CDR1 is SGHTA and CDR2 FQGNSA. The CDR3 has 16 residues. V dropped 1 base and J dropped 5 bases, with 14 bases sitting between them. As DNA, the CDR3 is TGTGCCAGCAGCTTAGGGACGGGGATAAGGAATGAAAAACTGTTTTTT. This codes for CASSLGTGIRNEKLFF.

This sequence joins TRBV19 and TRBJ2-7; maybe TRBD1 (5 bases). Germline CDR1 reads LNHDA; CDR2 reads SQIVND (reference sequence). V shed 7 bases and J shed 2 bases, with 18 bases lying between them. CDR3 length: 15 residues. The CDR3 protein is CASTPSAGSAYEQYF. In DNA form, the CDR3 reads TGTGCCAGTACTCCATCGGCAGGGTCCGCCTACGAGCAGTACTTC.

The chain couples TRBV19 to TRBJ2-7; 7 nucleotides align to TRBD2. This CDR3 comprises 17 residues. Per germline, CDR1 LNHDA and CDR2 SQIVND (reference sequence). V was clipped by 3 bases and J by 2 bases; unmatched bases: 13. Here the CDR3 reads CASSIGVAGDGPYEQYF. The CDR3 nucleotides read TGTGCCAGTAGTATTGGAGTCGCGGGAGATGGGCCCTACGAGCAGTACTTC.

The rearrangement uses TRBV6-5 and TRBJ2-3; D ambiguous. The CDR3 spans 13 residues. Germline lookup yields CDR1 MNHEY and CDR2 SVGAGI. Between the trimmed V and J ends, which lost 0 bases and 5 bases, there was a span of 6 bases. CDR3 nucleotide sequence: TGTGCCAGCAGTTACTCGATCAGAGATACGCAGTATTTT. It specifies CASSYSIRDTQYF.

This clone was seen a single time. The chain combines TRBV5-5 with TRBJ1-1; a weak D match, TRBD1 (5 bases). Germline V gene lookup returns CDR1 SGHKS and CDR2 YYEKEE (reference sequence). The CDR3 runs 15 residues. The ends were cut back, 1 base at V and 10 bases at J, with 20 bases in the middle. CDR3 residues: CASSLSQSLPGGAFF. CDR3 in DNA: TGTGCCAGCAGCTTGTCACAGTCACTGCCGGGGGGAGCTTTCTTT.

This clone was counted between two and nine times. This sequence joins TRBV6-5 and TRBJ1-6; D possibly corresponds to TRBD1 (6 bases). This CDR3 region has 16 residues. Germline CDR1 is MNHEY and CDR2 is SVGAGI. The germline V and J ends were trimmed by 2 bases and 7 bases, with 15 bases remaining between them. The CDR3 region is CASSYKGGQLNSPLHF. The DNA for the CDR3 is TGTGCCAGCAGTTACAAGGGCGGACAGCTCAATTCACCCCTCCACTTT.

The CDR3 DNA sequence: TGTGCCAGCAGTTTCTTTACAGGAACGAACACCGGGGAGCTGTTTTTT. Its protein is CASSFFTGTNTGELFF. The rearrangement links TRBV27 to TRBJ2-2; tentative D call: TRBD1 (5 bases). There are 16 residues in the CDR3. Germline V CDR1 and CDR2: MNHEY, SMNVEV (reference sequence). V was clipped by 3 bases and J by 0 bases, with 11 bases between them.

The V call is TRBV10-3, the J call TRBJ2-1; TRBD2 agrees at 7 bases. This CDR3 comprises 17 residues. The V gene end was trimmed by 0 bases and the J gene end by 2 bases; junction bases not matched to a gene: 7. CDR1 ENHRY and CDR2 SYGVKD come from the germline V gene. CDR3 amino acids: CAISESNPGGPYNEQFF. In nucleotides, the CDR3 is TGTGCCATCAGTGAGTCGAATCCGGGAGGTCCCTACAATGAGCAGTTCTTC.

This rearrangement joins TRBV19 to TRBJ2-7; possible D gene TRBD2, 6 bases. Germline V gene sequence: CDR1 LNHDA, CDR2 SQIVND (reference sequence). This CDR3 spans 13 amino acids. V was clipped by 11 bases and J by 0 bases, with 14 bases between them. CDR3 bases: TGTGCCTCCAGGGCGGGGAGCTCCTACGAGCAGTACTTC. Translation: CASRAGSSYEQYF. The whole variable domain, remainder taken from reference TRBV19 and TRBJ2-7, is DGGITQSPKYLFRKEGQNVTLSCEQNLNHDAMYWYRQDPGQGLRLIYYSQIVNDFQKGDIAEGYSVSREKKESFPLTVTSAQKNPTAFYLCASRAGSSYEQYFGPGTRLTVT.

This clone was detected only once. This chain uses TRBV7-3 with TRBJ2-3; 13 bases align to TRBD2. The V gene end was trimmed by 7 bases and the J gene end by 3 bases; junction bases not matched to a gene: 7. CDR3 length: 16 residues. Germline V gene lookup returns CDR1 SGHTA and CDR2 FQGTGA. CDR3 nucleotides: TGTGCCAGCACCAACGAGGGACTAGCGGGAACAGATACGCAGTATTTT. Its protein product is CASTNEGLAGTDTQYF.

With respect to this clone: The junction departs from germline at one end; a sequencing error may be responsible. This chain connects TRBV6-6 to TRBJ1-3, with D possibly matching TRBD1 (6 bases). The germline gives CDR1 MNHNY, CDR2 SVGAGI (reference sequence). The length of the CDR3 is 15 residues. The CDR3 region has the DNA TGTGCCAGCAGTTATCGTGGGGAGGGGGGAAGCACCATATATTTT. It encodes CASSYRGEGGSTIYF.

The rearrangement links TRBV28 to TRBJ2-7; D might be TRBD1 (6 bases). This CDR3 contains 14 residues. The V end was cut by 6 bases, the J end by 5 bases, with 17 bases between. Germline values: CDR1 MDHEN, CDR2 SYDVKM. The CDR3 region has the DNA TGTGCCAGCAGGTTTATCGGGACACAGGACGAGCAGTACTTC. It is translated as CASRFIGTQDEQYF.

The chain employs TRBV20-1 and TRBJ1-1, with 7 nucleotides matching TRBD1. This CDR3 spans 14 amino acids. In germline, CDR1 is DFQATT, CDR2 SNEGSKA (reference sequence). Trimming removed 3 bases from V and 6 bases from J; junction bases left unmatched: 10. This CDR3 is CSASLQGTSSEAFF. CDR3 in DNA: TGCAGTGCTAGTCTACAGGGGACTAGTTCTGAAGCTTTCTTT.

This sequence joins TRBV7-9 and TRBJ1-1; D is unresolved. Germline lookup yields CDR1 SEHNR and CDR2 FQNEAQ (reference sequence). The CDR3 extends over 13 amino acids. V was clipped by 1 base and J by 5 bases, with 8 bases between them. The CDR3 sequence is CASSLESGTEAFF. DNA of the CDR3: TGTGCCAGCAGCTTAGAATCGGGAACTGAAGCTTTCTTT. Drawing the rest from reference TRBV7-9 and TRBJ1-1, the complete variable domain is DTGVSQNPRHKITKRGQNVTFRCDPISEHNRLYWYRQTLGQGPEFLTYFQNEAQLEKSRLLSDRFSAERPKGSFSTLEIQRTEQGDSAMYLCASSLESGTEAFFGQGTRLTVV.

The chain employs TRBV7-2 and TRBJ2-5; D is undetermined. CDR1 and CDR2 from the germline V gene are SGHTA and FQGNSA. The CDR3 is made up of 11 amino acids. With 8 bases removed from V and 5 bases from J, the gap between germline ends came to 9 bases. CDR3 in amino acids: CASALGETQYF. The CDR3, as DNA: TGTGCCAGCGCCCTCGGGGAGACCCAGTACTTC.

This chain's CDR3 is CASSPGLAGGPGELFF. The CDR3 DNA is TGTGCCAGCAGCCCCGGACTAGCGGGGGGGCCCGGGGAGCTGTTTTTT. The rearrangement uses TRBV7-9 and TRBJ2-2, with 15 positions matching TRBD2. CDR3 length: 16 residues. Germline CDR1 is SEHNR and CDR2 is FQNEAQ (reference sequence). V lost 5 bases to trimming and J lost 6 bases; unmatched junction nucleotides: 4.

V usage is TRBV7-9 and J usage is TRBJ1-1; D gene unclear. Trimming removed 4 bases from V and 4 bases from J, with 7 bases in between. The CDR3 runs 12 residues. Germline V gene data show CDR1 as SEHNR and CDR2 as FQNEAQ (reference sequence). CDR3 coding DNA: TGTGCCAGCAGCTACGGGTCCACTGAAGCTTTCTTT. Its protein is CASSYGSTEAFF.

The rearrangement joins TRBV4-1 to TRBJ2-2; D unclear. The CDR3 consists of 12 residues. V lost 5 bases, J lost 8 bases, and 9 bases lay in between. Germline values: CDR1 MGHRA, CDR2 YSYEKL. DNA for the CDR3: TGCGCCAGCAGCAACCGAGGAGGGGAGCTGTTTTTT. It yields the protein CASSNRGGELFF.

This clone was found a few times. The V and J genes are TRBV2 and TRBJ2-2; D is possibly TRBD2 (6 bases). V gave up 7 bases and J gave up 4 bases, with 10 bases separating them. Germline assignment: CDR1 SNHLY and CDR2 FYNNEI. This CDR3 comprises 13 residues. CDR3 coding DNA: TGTGCCAGCATGGAGGGAGGCACCGGGGAGCTGTTTTTT. Translation gives CASMEGGTGELFF.

The V call is TRBV7-9, the J call TRBJ2-1; 8 nucleotides line up with TRBD2. This CDR3 spans 14 amino acids. The germline gives CDR1 SEHNR, CDR2 FQNEAQ (reference sequence). After removal of 5 bases from V and 12 bases from J, the junction contained 12 bases not matched to a gene. Here the CDR3 reads CASSPGTGAGGQFF. CDR3 nucleotide sequence: TGTGCCAGCAGCCCCGGGACGGGTGCGGGGGGGCAGTTCTTC. The full variable domain, with the rest looked up from reference TRBV7-9 and TRBJ2-1, is DTGVSQNPRHKITKRGQNVTFRCDPISEHNRLYWYRQTLGQGPEFLTYFQNEAQLEKSRLLSDRFSAERPKGSFSTLEIQRTEQGDSAMYLCASSPGTGAGGQFFGPGTRLTVL.

This chain uses TRBV5-1 with TRBJ2-1; possibly TRBD2 for D (5 bases). Trimming removed 4 bases from V and 9 bases from J, with 14 bases in between. There are 13 residues in the CDR3. CDR1 and CDR2 from the germline V gene are SGHRS and YFSETQ. The CDR3 nucleotides read TGCGCCAGCAGCGAGGGATCGTCGGGTGAGCAGTTCTTC. As protein: CASSEGSSGEQFF.

V is TRBV11-1 and J is TRBJ1-5; 7 nucleotides agree with TRBD1. V trimming: 8 bases; J trimming: 5 bases; junction bases outside the gene matches: 6. The CDR3 extends over 13 amino acids. CDR1 and CDR2 (germline): SGHAT, FQDESV (reference sequence). CDR3: CASATGLDQPQHF. As DNA, the CDR3 is TGTGCCAGCGCGACAGGGTTAGATCAGCCCCAGCATTTT. The entire variable domain, with the rest obtained from reference TRBV11-1 and TRBJ1-5, is as follows: EAEVAQSPRYKITEKSQAVAFWCDPISGHATLYWYRQILGQGPELLVQFQDESVVDDSQLPKDRFSAERLKGVDSTLKIQPAELGDSAMYLCASATGLDQPQHFGDGTRLSIL.

This clone was seen more than once but under ten times. The chain uses TRBV19 and TRBJ1-1; D remains ambiguous. V lost 3 bases and J lost 4, with 12 bases in between. CDR1 is LNHDA and CDR2 is SQIVND in the germline V gene (reference sequence). The CDR3 loop spans 14 amino acids. The CDR3 sequence is CASSMAAPGTEAFF. Here the CDR3 DNA reads TGTGCCAGTAGTATGGCAGCGCCGGGCACTGAAGCTTTCTTT. Filled out from reference TRBV19 and TRBJ1-1, the complete variable domain reads DGGITQSPKYLFRKEGQNVTLSCEQNLNHDAMYWYRQDPGQGLRLIYYSQIVNDFQKGDIAEGYSVSREKKESFPLTVTSAQKNPTAFYLCASSMAAPGTEAFFGQGTRLTVV.

The chain combines TRBV5-1 with TRBJ2-3; 8 nucleotides align to TRBD2. V lost 3 bases and J lost 4; bases outside the gene matches: 10. This CDR3 comprises 16 residues. Germline V gene data show CDR1 as SGHRS and CDR2 as YFSETQ. The CDR3 is CASSSGGRSSPDTQYF. CDR3 nucleotide sequence: TGCGCCAGCAGCTCGGGGGGGCGGAGTTCCCCAGATACGCAGTATTTT.

The V and J genes are TRBV23-1 and TRBJ2-5; 10 bases line up with TRBD1. TRBV23-1 is reported as an ORF; its role is uncertain. With 4 bases clipped from V and 4 bases from J, the junction kept 9 bases outside the gene matches. The CDR3 extends over 16 amino acids. DNA of the CDR3: TGCGCCAGCAGTCCGGCCGGGACAGGGGATCCAGAGACCCAGTACTTC. Translation: CASSPAGTGDPETQYF.

The chain couples TRBV5-1 to TRBJ1-3; a possible D gene is TRBD1 (5 bases). With 4 bases removed from V and 0 bases from J, the gap between germline ends came to 17 bases. The CDR3 is 17 residues long. CDR1 is SGHRS, CDR2 YFSETQ, per germline. The CDR3 region is CASSTGDVSHSGNTIYF. In DNA form, the CDR3 reads TGCGCCAGCAGCACGGGGGACGTCTCCCACTCTGGAAACACCATATATTTT.

The chain recombines TRBV19 with TRBJ2-3, with a possible D match to TRBD2 (6 bases). From germline, CDR1 is LNHDA and CDR2 SQIVND (reference sequence). This CDR3 is 15 amino acids long. The germline V and J ends were trimmed by 5 bases and 0 bases, with 12 bases remaining between them. The CDR3 sequence is CASSLVAASTDTQYF. The DNA of the CDR3 is TGTGCCAGTAGTCTCGTAGCGGCTAGCACAGATACGCAGTATTTT.

The sample holds one count of this clone. The rearrangement joins TRBV6-5 to TRBJ2-7; perhaps TRBD1 as D (5 bases). The CDR3 sequence is 14 residues long. Per germline, CDR1 MNHEY and CDR2 SVGAGI. V dropped 10 bases and J dropped 0 bases, with 16 bases sitting between them. CDR3 amino acids: CATSQGVSSYEQYF. Written as DNA, the CDR3 is TGTGCCACCTCCCAAGGGGTTAGCTCCTACGAGCAGTACTTC.

The rearrangement joins TRBV12-3 or TRBV12-4 to TRBJ2-7; D is possibly TRBD2 (6 bases). This CDR3 is built from 13 residues. Trimming removed 6 bases at V and 5 bases at J, with 14 bases between. CDR3 loop: CASSVGGRDEQYF. CDR3 DNA: TGTGCCAGCAGCGTGGGGGGACGCGACGAGCAGTACTTC.